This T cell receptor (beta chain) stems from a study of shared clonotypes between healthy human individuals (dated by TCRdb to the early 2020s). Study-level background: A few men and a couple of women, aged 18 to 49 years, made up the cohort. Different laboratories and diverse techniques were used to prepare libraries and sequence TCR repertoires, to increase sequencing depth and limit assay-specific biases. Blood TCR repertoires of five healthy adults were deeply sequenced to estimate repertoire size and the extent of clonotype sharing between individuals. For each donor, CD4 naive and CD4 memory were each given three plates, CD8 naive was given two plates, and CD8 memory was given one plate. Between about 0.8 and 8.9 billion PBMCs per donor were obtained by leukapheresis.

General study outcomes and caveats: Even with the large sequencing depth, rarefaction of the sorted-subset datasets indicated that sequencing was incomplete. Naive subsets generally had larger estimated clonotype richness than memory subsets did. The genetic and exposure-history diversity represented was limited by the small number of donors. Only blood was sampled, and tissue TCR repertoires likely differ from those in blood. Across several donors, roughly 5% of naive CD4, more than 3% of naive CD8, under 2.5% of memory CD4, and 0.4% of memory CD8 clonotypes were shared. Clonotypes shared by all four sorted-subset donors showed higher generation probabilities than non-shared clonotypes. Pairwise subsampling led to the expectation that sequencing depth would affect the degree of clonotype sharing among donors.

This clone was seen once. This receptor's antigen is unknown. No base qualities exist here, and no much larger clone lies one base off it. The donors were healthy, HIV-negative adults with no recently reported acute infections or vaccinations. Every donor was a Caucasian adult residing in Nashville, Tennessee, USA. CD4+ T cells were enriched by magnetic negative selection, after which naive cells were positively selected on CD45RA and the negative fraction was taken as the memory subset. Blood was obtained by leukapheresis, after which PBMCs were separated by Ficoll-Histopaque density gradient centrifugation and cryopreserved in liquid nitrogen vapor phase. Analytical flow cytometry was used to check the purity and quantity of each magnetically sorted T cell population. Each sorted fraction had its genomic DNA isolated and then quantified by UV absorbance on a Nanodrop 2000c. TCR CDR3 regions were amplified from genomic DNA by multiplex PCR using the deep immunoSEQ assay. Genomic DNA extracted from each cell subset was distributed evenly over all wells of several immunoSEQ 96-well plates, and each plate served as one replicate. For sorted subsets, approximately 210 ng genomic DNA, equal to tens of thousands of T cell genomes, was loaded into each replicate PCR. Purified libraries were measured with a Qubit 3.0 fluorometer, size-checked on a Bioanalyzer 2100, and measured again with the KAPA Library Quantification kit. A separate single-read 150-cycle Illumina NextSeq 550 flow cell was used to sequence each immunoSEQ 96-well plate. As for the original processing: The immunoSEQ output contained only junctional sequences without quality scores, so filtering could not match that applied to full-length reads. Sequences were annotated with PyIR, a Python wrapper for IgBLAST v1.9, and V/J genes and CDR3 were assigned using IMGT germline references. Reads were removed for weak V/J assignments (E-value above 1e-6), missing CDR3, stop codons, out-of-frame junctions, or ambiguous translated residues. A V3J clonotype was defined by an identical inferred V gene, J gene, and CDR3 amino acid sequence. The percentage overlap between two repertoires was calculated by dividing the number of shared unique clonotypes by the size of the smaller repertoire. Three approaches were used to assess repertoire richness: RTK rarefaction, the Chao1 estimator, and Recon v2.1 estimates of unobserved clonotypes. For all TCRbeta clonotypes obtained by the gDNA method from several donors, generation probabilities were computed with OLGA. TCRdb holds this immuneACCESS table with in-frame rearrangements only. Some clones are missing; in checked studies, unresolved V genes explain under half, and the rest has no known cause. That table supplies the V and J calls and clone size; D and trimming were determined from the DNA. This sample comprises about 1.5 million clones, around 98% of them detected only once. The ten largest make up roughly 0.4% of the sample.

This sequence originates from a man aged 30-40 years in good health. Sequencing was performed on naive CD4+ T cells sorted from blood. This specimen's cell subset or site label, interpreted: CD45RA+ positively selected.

This receptor has the CDR3 CASSLRSGWQFF. The sequenced DNA is TGTGCCAGCAGTTTAAGGTCGGGCTGGCAGTTCTTC. This sequence uses TRBV28 and TRBJ2-1; confidence is insufficient to name the D gene. Between the V and J ends, shortened by 2 bases and 12 bases respectively, the junction contains 11 bases. The germline V gene supplies CDR1 MDHEN and CDR2 SYDVKM. The CDR3 covers 12 residues, taking in both the cysteine and the phenylalanine. Only the CDR3 DNA is retained, 36 bases long and in frame from the first base.